The next 20 T cell receptor beta chains were all read from a single sample in a study of blood T cell repertoires in COVID-19. Clones were sequenced by immunoSEQ multiplex PCR, and TCRdb holds only the in-frame ones, with some missing. The sample records about 110,000 clones, approximately 81% being singletons. Sequencing was carried out using peripheral blood. These receptors all stem from a human donor in a cohort sampled during active COVID-19.

This chain uses TRBV5-1 with TRBJ2-3; TRBD1 might be the D (6 bases). Trimming took off 5 bases at V and 8 bases at J, with 9 bases between the two ends. CDR1 SGHRS and CDR2 YFSETQ come from the germline V gene. This CDR3 region has 11 residues. This chain's CDR3 is CASRGAVTQYF. CDR3 in DNA: TGCGCCAGCAGGGGGGCCGTTACGCAGTATTTT. The full variable domain, rest sourced from reference TRBV5-1 and TRBJ2-3, is KAGVTQTPRYLIKTRGQQVTLSCSPISGHRSVSWYQQTPGQGLQFLFEYFSETQRNKGNFPGRFSGRQFSNSRSEMNVSTLELGDSALYLCASRGAVTQYFGPGTRLTVL.

This chain links TRBV3-1 (or the pseudogene TRBV3-2) with TRBJ2-1, with 9 bases matching TRBD2. In germline, CDR1 is LGHDT, CDR2 YNNKEL (reference sequence). The CDR3 totals 16 residues. V lost 0 bases, J lost 8 bases, and 8 bases stayed unmatched. In DNA, the CDR3 is TGTGCCAGCAGCCAAGATTCTGGCGGGAGGGCAGATGAGCAGTTCTTC. The encoded protein is CASSQDSGGRADEQFF.

V usage is TRBV5-1 and J usage is TRBJ1-4, with 7 bases lining up with TRBD1. Germline-derived CDR1 and CDR2 are SGHRS and YFSETQ. V lost 0 bases to trimming and J lost 4 bases; unmatched junction nucleotides: 0. This CDR3 has 14 residues. CDR3 protein: CASSLDRGNEKLFF. DNA for the CDR3: TGCGCCAGCAGCTTGGACAGGGGTAATGAAAAACTGTTTTTT.

The rearrangement links TRBV4-1 to TRBJ2-1; D remains unclear. This CDR3 has 15 residues. Germline V lookup: CDR1 MGHRA, CDR2 YSYEKL. Trimming removed 3 bases from V and 2 bases from J, with 11 bases in between. This CDR3 is CASSQLTGAYNEQFF. The CDR3, as DNA: TGCGCCAGCAGCCAGTTGACTGGAGCCTACAATGAGCAGTTCTTC.

CDR3 loop: CASKGQGTGYNEQFF. As DNA, the CDR3 is TGTGCCAGCAAGGGGCAGGGGACAGGGTACAATGAGCAGTTCTTC. The J gene is TRBJ2-1, the V gene TRBV11-2, with TRBD1 matching 9 bases. The germline CDR1 and CDR2 sequences are SGHAT and FQNNGV. V trimming: 7 bases; J trimming: 4 bases; junction bases outside the gene matches: 8. There are 15 residues in the CDR3.

The chain employs TRBV11-2 and TRBJ1-1; 7 bases agree with TRBD1. The trim removed 3 bases at V and 4 bases at J, leaving 8 bases unmatched. This CDR3 has 15 amino acids. Per the germline V gene, CDR1 is SGHAT and CDR2 is FQNNGV. The CDR3 sequence: CASSFLRGPVTEAFF. The DNA for the CDR3 is TGTGCCAGCAGCTTTTTGAGGGGGCCGGTCACTGAAGCTTTCTTT.

V and J are TRBV5-1 and TRBJ2-1; 8 bases align to TRBD1. Germline V gene data show CDR1 as SGHRS and CDR2 as YFSETQ. This CDR3 region has 15 residues. The junction had 3 bases not matched to a gene; V was cut back by 0 bases and J by 4 bases. CDR3 bases: TGCGCCAGCAGCTTGGGTAGGACAGGGTACAATGAGCAGTTCTTC. Amino acid sequence: CASSLGRTGYNEQFF.

V is TRBV12-5 and J is TRBJ2-1; 13 bases map to TRBD2. CDR1 is LGHNT, CDR2 FRNRAP, per germline. The trim removed 0 bases at V and 6 bases at J, leaving 5 bases unmatched. This CDR3 contains 17 residues. The CDR3 reads CASGLVRGLAGANEQFF. The CDR3 coding sequence is TGTGCTAGTGGTTTGGTACGAGGACTAGCGGGAGCCAATGAGCAGTTCTTC.

This clone was counted a single time. V is TRBV27 and J is TRBJ2-7, with TRBD2 matching 7 bases. V shed 8 bases, J shed 5 bases, and the junction held 15 bases outside the gene matches. Germline loops: CDR1 MNHEY, CDR2 SMNVEV (reference sequence). The CDR3 spans 15 residues. The DNA of the CDR3 is TGTGCCAGCTCCCCCCGGGCCCGGGACTATAACGAGCAGTACTTC. This codes for CASSPRARDYNEQYF.

This clone was seen only a few times. The chain uses TRBV10-3 and TRBJ2-5, with 10 bases identical to TRBD1. The CDR3 length is 14 residues. Trimming at V came to 7 bases and at J to 5 bases, leaving 7 bases not matched to a gene. Germline V gene data show CDR1 as ENHRY and CDR2 as SYGVKD. For the CDR3, the DNA is TGTGCCATCACCGGGACAGGGGAGAGGGAGACCCAGTACTTC. Its protein product is CAITGTGERETQYF.

The J gene is TRBJ2-7, the V gene TRBV6-2 or TRBV6-3, with TRBD2 identical over 9 bases. This CDR3 is built from 15 residues. Trimming took 6 bases from V and 2 from J; bases not matched to a gene: 8. Germline CDR1 reads MNHEY; CDR2 reads SVGEGT. The CDR3 DNA sequence: TGTGCCAGCAGCCGTAGCGGGGGAGCCACCTACGAGCAGTACTTC. This translates into CASSRSGGATYEQYF.

This chain joins TRBV6-2 or TRBV6-3 and TRBJ1-6; D not certain. Germline values: CDR1 MNHEY, CDR2 SVGEGT. Trimming took off 5 bases at V and 9 bases at J, with 20 bases between the two ends. This CDR3 has 16 amino acids. The CDR3 coding sequence is TGTGCCAGCAGTGACCTACTACAAGCGCCGATTTCACCCCTCCACTTT. Translated, it gives CASSDLLQAPISPLHF.

The V and J genes are TRBV5-1 and TRBJ2-2, with D perhaps matching TRBD1 (6 bases). Germline V lookup: CDR1 SGHRS, CDR2 YFSETQ. This CDR3 region has 14 residues. V gave up 0 bases and J gave up 7 bases, with 10 bases separating them. The CDR3: CASSLGQGNGELFF. The CDR3 DNA reads TGCGCCAGCAGCTTGGGGCAGGGGAACGGGGAGCTGTTTTTT.

The chain is built from TRBV19 and TRBJ2-7; 7 nucleotides match TRBD2. This CDR3 has 14 residues. Germline assignment: CDR1 LNHDA and CDR2 SQIVND (reference sequence). V shed 4 bases, J shed 2 bases, and the junction held 5 bases outside the gene matches. CDR3 bases: TGTGCCAGTAGTACCCACGGGACTACCTACGAGCAGTACTTC. It is translated as CASSTHGTTYEQYF.

This rearrangement joins TRBV7-2 to TRBJ1-3, with no clear D. Between the trimmed V and J ends, which lost 1 base and 3 bases, there was a span of 10 bases. The CDR3 totals 15 residues. Germline V lookup: CDR1 SGHTA, CDR2 FQGNSA. CDR3 sequence (DNA): TGTGCCAGCAGCTTAGTCCGAGGTCTTGGAAACACCATATATTTT. Translated, it gives CASSLVRGLGNTIYF.

This clone occurred once. The chain employs TRBV7-2 and TRBJ2-5, with TRBD2 matching over 9 bases. This CDR3 spans 15 amino acids. V shed 3 bases, J shed 2 bases, and the junction held 4 bases outside the gene matches. Per the germline V gene, CDR1 is SGHTA and CDR2 is FQGNSA. The CDR3 coding sequence is TGTGCCAGCAGCTTGGACGCGGGGGGGCAAGAGACCCAGTACTTC. Its translation is CASSLDAGGQETQYF.

The chain recombines TRBV19 with TRBJ2-1, with D tentatively TRBD2 (6 bases). Trimming pared 8 bases from V and 3 bases from J, leaving 8 bases between. Germline V gene sequence: CDR1 LNHDA, CDR2 SQIVND (reference sequence). The CDR3 loop spans 12 amino acids. The CDR3 reads CASQTSYNEQFF. As DNA, the CDR3 is TGTGCCAGTCAGACTAGCTACAATGAGCAGTTCTTC. Full variable domain (rest looked up from reference TRBV19 and TRBJ2-1): DGGITQSPKYLFRKEGQNVTLSCEQNLNHDAMYWYRQDPGQGLRLIYYSQIVNDFQKGDIAEGYSVSREKKESFPLTVTSAQKNPTAFYLCASQTSYNEQFFGPGTRLTVL.

V and J are TRBV19 and TRBJ2-7; 11 bases match TRBD1. The CDR3 sequence is 11 residues long. CDR1 and CDR2 from the germline V gene are LNHDA and SQIVND (reference sequence). V shed 8 bases and J 11 bases; nucleotides not matched to a gene: 5. As DNA, the CDR3 is TGTGCCAGTGGGACAGGGGGAAGGAAGTACTTC. Amino acids: CASGTGGRKYF.

The rearrangement uses TRBV7-9 and TRBJ2-5; possible D gene TRBD2, 5 bases. The CDR3 is made up of 16 amino acids. Trimming left V 5 bases short and J 2 bases short, with 18 bases between. CDR1 is SEHNR and CDR2 is FQNEAQ in the germline V gene (reference sequence). CDR3 in DNA: TGTGCCAGCAGCCGAGGGAGCGGCGTACTTCAAGAGACCCAGTACTTC. Its protein product is CASSRGSGVLQETQYF.

The chain recombines TRBV9 with TRBJ2-5; D gene ambiguous. V lost 0 bases, J lost 5 bases, and 14 bases lay in between. The CDR3 is 15 residues long. From germline, CDR1 is SGDLS and CDR2 YYNGEE. The chain's CDR3 is CASSVGNGRVETQYF. The CDR3 nucleotides read TGTGCCAGCAGCGTAGGTAACGGCCGGGTGGAGACCCAGTACTTC.